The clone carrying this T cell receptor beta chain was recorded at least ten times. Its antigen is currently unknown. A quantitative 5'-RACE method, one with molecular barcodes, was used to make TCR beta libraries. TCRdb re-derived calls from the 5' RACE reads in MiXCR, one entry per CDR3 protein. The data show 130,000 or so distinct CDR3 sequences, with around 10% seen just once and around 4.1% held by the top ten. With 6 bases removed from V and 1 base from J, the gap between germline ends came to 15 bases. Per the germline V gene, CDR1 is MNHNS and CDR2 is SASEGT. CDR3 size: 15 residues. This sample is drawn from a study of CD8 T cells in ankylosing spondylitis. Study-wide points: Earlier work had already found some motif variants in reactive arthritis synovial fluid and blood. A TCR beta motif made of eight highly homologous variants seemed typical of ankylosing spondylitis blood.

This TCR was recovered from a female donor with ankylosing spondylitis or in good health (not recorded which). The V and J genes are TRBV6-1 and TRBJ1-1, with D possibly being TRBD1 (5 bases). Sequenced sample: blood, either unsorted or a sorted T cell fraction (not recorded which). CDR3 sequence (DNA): TGTGCCAGCAGCGCCTTCGGGACGGCGAACACTGAAGCTTTCTTT. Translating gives CASSAFGTANTEAFF.